These 13 T cell receptor beta chains were all obtained from the same sample, sequenced in a study of shared clonotypes between healthy human individuals. Positive CCR7 selection of CD45RO-negative cells yielded the naive CD8 cells, and terminally differentiated effector memory CD45RA+ cells were excluded. Repertoires were generated with immunoSEQ multiplex PCR, while TCRdb's copy carries only in-frame clones and drops some. Altogether about 2 million clones are present, approximately 94% being singletons, with the ten largest covering less than 1.5%. The sequencing input was naive CD8+ T cells sorted from blood. These receptors were collected from a man younger than 30 in good health.

CDR3 DNA sequence: TGTGCCAGCAGTGAATATGATGACACAGATACGCAGTATTTT. This sequence encodes CASSEYDDTDTQYF. The chain links TRBV25-1 to TRBJ2-3, with D unclear. Per germline, CDR1 MGHDK and CDR2 SYGVNS. V shed 0 bases and J shed 2 bases, with 6 bases lying between them. The CDR3 loop spans 14 amino acids.

The chain employs TRBV6-1 and TRBJ1-6; TRBD1 might be the D (5 bases). The CDR3 spans 15 residues. CDR1 is MNHNS, CDR2 SASEGT, per germline. The germline V and J ends were trimmed by 0 bases and 7 bases, with 10 bases remaining between them. DNA for the CDR3: TGTGCCAGCAGTGAAGCGCCAGGGTTCAATTCACCCCTCCACTTT. This sequence encodes CASSEAPGFNSPLHF.

This clone was counted between two and nine times. The V call is TRBV2, the J call TRBJ1-3, with TRBD1 matching 8 bases. J was trimmed by 9 bases and V by 7 bases; bases with no gene match: 20. CDR1 SNHLY and CDR2 FYNNEI come from the germline V gene. CDR3 length: 17 amino acids. CDR3 coding DNA: TGTGCCAGCAAAGAAAAGGGGGCGACAGGGGCGGACAGCACCATATATTTT. The encoded protein is CASKEKGATGADSTIYF. The whole variable domain, remainder taken from reference TRBV2 and TRBJ1-3, is EPEVTQTPSHQVTQMGQEVILRCVPISNHLYFYWYRQILGQKVEFLVSFYNNEISEKSEIFDDQFSVERPDGSNFTLKIRSTKLEDSAMYFCASKEKGATGADSTIYFGEGSWLTVV.

CDR3 region: CASSLSGTSEAFF. CDR3 in DNA: TGTGCCAGCAGTTTATCGGGGACATCTGAAGCTTTCTTT. The chain links TRBV27 to TRBJ1-1; the D gene is possibly TRBD1 (6 bases). V was pared by 0 bases and J by 6 bases, with 8 bases between. Germline lookup yields CDR1 MNHEY and CDR2 SMNVEV (reference sequence). This CDR3 is built from 13 residues.

The rearrangement links TRBV9 to TRBJ2-3; 11 bases align to TRBD2. CDR3 length equals 18 residues. CDR1 and CDR2 from the germline V gene are SGDLS and YYNGEE. J was trimmed by 1 base and V by 3 bases; bases with no gene match: 10. This chain's CDR3 is CASSGGLAGGRRTDTQYF. CDR3 coding DNA: TGTGCCAGCAGCGGAGGGCTAGCGGGAGGCCGACGCACAGATACGCAGTATTTT.

The chain is built from TRBV18 and TRBJ2-3; the match to TRBD2 covers 7 bases. Germline V gene data show CDR1 as KGHSH and CDR2 as LQKENI. The CDR3 has 16 residues. The J segment lost 0 bases and the V segment lost 0 bases, leaving 3 bases of the junction unmatched. CDR3 bases: TGTGCCAGCTCACCACCGGCTAGCGGTAGCACAGATACGCAGTATTTT. Protein product: CASSPPASGSTDTQYF.

This clone was seen more than once but under ten times. The chain links TRBV19 to TRBJ1-5; 9 bases map to TRBD1. V gave up 8 bases and J gave up 2 bases; unmatched junction bases: 7. This CDR3 is built from 15 residues. Per germline, CDR1 LNHDA and CDR2 SQIVND (reference sequence). The CDR3 loop reads CASARDREGNQPQHF. Written as DNA, the CDR3 is TGTGCCAGTGCGAGGGACAGGGAAGGCAATCAGCCCCAGCATTTT.

This clone was seen a single time. The chain joins TRBV6-6 to TRBJ2-3, with 8 bases that match TRBD2. V lost 11 bases, J lost 4 bases, and 14 bases stayed unmatched. This CDR3 is 15 amino acids long. Germline V gene sequence: CDR1 MNHNY, CDR2 SVGAGI (reference sequence). In DNA form, the CDR3 reads TGTGCCTCCGCAGGGCTTAGCGGGATCGCAGATACGCAGTATTTT. Translation: CASAGLSGIADTQYF.

The chain joins TRBV30 to TRBJ2-3; 8 nucleotides align to TRBD1. The junction had 5 bases not matched to a gene; V was cut back by 3 bases and J by 6 bases. The CDR3 is 13 residues long. Germline V gene sequence: CDR1 GTSNPN, CDR2 SVGIG (reference sequence). The chain's CDR3 is CAWSGTGLDTQYF. CDR3 nucleotides: TGTGCCTGGAGCGGGACAGGTTTGGATACGCAGTATTTT.

This clone was counted between two and nine times. This sample includes further DNA sequences coding for the same CDR3. The chain couples TRBV27 to TRBJ1-2; D perhaps matches TRBD1 (5 bases). The ends were cut back, 5 bases at V and 1 base at J, with 11 bases in the middle. This CDR3 spans 14 amino acids. Germline CDR1 is MNHEY and CDR2 is SMNVEV (reference sequence). The CDR3 protein is CASSLLGGNYGYTF. The DNA of the CDR3 is TGTGCCAGCAGTCTTCTGGGGGGTAACTATGGCTACACCTTC.

The V and J genes are TRBV7-8 and TRBJ1-4; maybe TRBD1 (6 bases). V was pared by 3 bases and J by 8 bases, with 19 bases between. The germline V gene encodes CDR1 SGHVS and CDR2 FQNEAQ. This CDR3 has 16 residues. CDR3 coding DNA: TGTGCCAGCAGCTTGGAGACAGGCGGGGAATGGGAAAAACTGTTTTTT. Amino acid sequence: CASSLETGGEWEKLFF.

The rearrangement joins TRBV5-4 to TRBJ1-1; 9 nucleotides match TRBD1. CDR3 length: 13 residues. Germline loops: CDR1 SGHNT, CDR2 YYREEE (reference sequence). With V trimmed by 4 bases and J by 11 bases, 9 bases remained unmatched. CDR3 sequence reads: CASSPGQGFEAFF. The CDR3 bases are TGTGCCAGCAGCCCGGGACAGGGTTTTGAGGCTTTCTTT.

The CDR3 loop is CASSDGFKYEQYF. In DNA, the CDR3 is TGTGCCAGCAGTGATGGCTTTAAATACGAGCAGTACTTC. J is TRBJ2-7 and V is TRBV2; D not resolved. This CDR3 region has 13 residues. Looked up from germline, CDR1 is SNHLY and CDR2 is FYNNEI. The V gene lost 3 bases and the J gene lost 4 bases, with 10 bases spanning the gap.